The 16 T cell receptor beta chains listed next were all sequenced from one sample in a study of T-cell reconstitution after alpha-beta-depleted transplantation in children. Preparation of the TCRbeta library used unique molecular identifiers. TCRdb recomputed calls from the PCR reads with MiXCR, one row per CDR3 protein. Of 780,000 or so distinct CDR3 sequences listed, roughly 15% were seen once; the top ten hold under 6%. The material was PBMCs, mostly from graft donor cells, obtained 360 days after TCRalphabeta/CD19-depleted stem cell transplant. These receptors were taken from a male patient aged 10-17 years who had a stem cell transplant for acute lymphoblastic leukemia, so the T cells may come from the graft donor.

V gene TRBV11-2 combines with J gene TRBJ2-1; D gene unclear. Germline loops: CDR1 SGHAT, CDR2 FQNNGV. Trimming removed 8 bases at V and 6 bases at J, with 14 bases between. The CDR3 totals 13 residues. DNA for the CDR3: TGTGCCAGCCTCCTCACGGACCGCAATGAGCAGTTCTTC. This sequence encodes CASLLTDRNEQFF.

Worth noting for this clonotype: This clone may be a read error of a much larger clone one base away. The conserved phenylalanine or tryptophan normally closing the CDR3 is absent here, so this likely arose from a read error. The rearrangement joins TRBV12-3 or TRBV12-4 to TRBJ1-2, with TRBD1 as a possible D gene (6 bases). Trimming left V 2 bases short and J 3 bases short, with 19 bases between. CDR3 size: 17 residues. In nucleotides, the CDR3 is TGTGCCAGCAGTTTACCTGCCAGGGGCCCCGCTCACTATGGCTACACCTGC. As protein: CASSLPARGPAHYGYTC.

This clonotype was seen at least ten times. CDR3 bases: TGTGCCAGCAGCCCGACTGCTCGGGAGCTGTTTTTT. Residues: CASSPTARELFF. This chain connects TRBV12-3 or TRBV12-4 to TRBJ2-2; D remains unclear. The germline V and J ends were trimmed by 6 bases and 9 bases, with 11 bases remaining between them. The CDR3 contains 12 residues.

This clonotype has only a few counts. The J gene is TRBJ2-1, the V gene TRBV7-7, with TRBD2 matching 16 bases. CDR3 length: 20 residues. In germline, CDR1 is SSHAT, CDR2 FNYEAQ (reference sequence). The ends lost 6 bases at V and 6 bases at J; junction bases unmatched: 17. The DNA of the CDR3 is TGTGCCAGCAGTTCCTTGGGGACTAGCGGGAGGGCCGCTGTAAGCAATGAGCAGTTCTTC. It yields the protein CASSSLGTSGRAAVSNEQFF.

The chain combines TRBV5-1 with TRBJ2-5; perhaps TRBD1 as D (6 bases). Germline V lookup: CDR1 SGHRS, CDR2 YFSETQ. V lost 4 bases and J 3 bases, leaving 19 bases between the germline ends. This CDR3 has 16 residues. In DNA, the CDR3 is TGCGCCAGCAGCCCCCCCCTTACAGGGTCCAAAGAGACCCAGTACTTC. Its translation: CASSPPLTGSKETQYF.

This clonotype has more than one count but fewer than ten. The rearrangement joins TRBV12-3 or TRBV12-4 to TRBJ2-7; TRBD1 agrees at 7 bases. The CDR3 loop spans 15 amino acids. The J segment lost 2 bases and the V segment lost 2 bases, leaving 6 bases of the junction unmatched. The CDR3 sequence: CASSLRGRGPYEQYF. The DNA of the CDR3 is TGTGCCAGCAGTTTAAGGGGGCGCGGTCCCTACGAGCAGTACTTC.

The J gene is TRBJ1-2, the V gene TRBV24-1; no definite D call. Trimming took 3 bases from V and 4 from J, leaving 8 bases between them. In germline, CDR1 is KGHDR, CDR2 SFDVKD. There are 13 residues in the CDR3. CDR3 DNA: TGTGCCACCAGTGATATCCCCGGCTATGGCTACACCTTC. As protein: CATSDIPGYGYTF.

This chain joins TRBV20-1 and TRBJ2-3; unclear D gene. The CDR3 length is 13 residues. The V and J ends lost 5 bases and 8 bases respectively, with 17 bases between them. Germline V lookup: CDR1 DFQATT, CDR2 SNEGSKA (reference sequence). The CDR3 bases are TGCAGTGCTTTCGCGTATATCCGGAGTACGCAGTATTTT. It translates to CSAFAYIRSTQYF.

This clonotype was seen more than once but under ten times. This rearrangement joins TRBV7-6 to TRBJ1-1; TRBD1 matches 9 bases. The CDR3 is 15 residues long. V lost 5 bases to trimming and J lost 4 bases; unmatched junction nucleotides: 8. CDR1 is SGHVS, CDR2 FNYEAQ, per germline. Here the CDR3 DNA reads TGTGCCAGCAGCCTACAGGGGGCGCGGTCCACTGAAGCTTTCTTT. Its protein product is CASSLQGARSTEAFF.

This clonotype was counted only a few times. This chain connects TRBV29-1 to TRBJ2-7; D may be TRBD2 (5 bases). Germline loops: CDR1 SQVTM, CDR2 ANQGSEA. This CDR3 comprises 13 residues. Trimming cost V 1 base and J 6 bases, with 13 bases left between them. CDR3 loop: CSVEVNGGSEQYF. In nucleotides, the CDR3 is TGCAGCGTTGAAGTTAATGGAGGTTCCGAGCAGTACTTC.

A few counts support this clonotype. This chain connects TRBV20-1 to TRBJ2-7; D not certain. CDR3 length: 12 residues. Germline values: CDR1 DFQATT, CDR2 SNEGSKA (reference sequence). V was clipped by 2 bases and J by 3 bases, with 8 bases between them. CDR3 DNA: TGCAGTGCTAGACAAAGCCGCTACGAGCAGTACTTC. This gives the protein CSARQSRYEQYF.

The gene calls are TRBV18 and TRBJ2-6, with D perhaps TRBD1 or TRBD2 (5 bases each). The CDR3 runs 18 residues. The V and J ends lost 2 bases and 0 bases respectively, with 14 bases between them. Germline-derived CDR1 and CDR2 are KGHSH and LQKENI. The CDR3: CASSPLVQGPSGANVLTF. CDR3 in DNA: TGTGCCAGCTCACCATTGGTGCAGGGACCCTCTGGGGCCAACGTCCTGACTTTC.

This clonotype showed up just a few times. The chain carries TRBV5-5 and TRBJ1-5; D is undetermined. CDR1 is SGHKS, CDR2 YYEKEE, per germline (reference sequence). V was clipped by 1 base and J by 0 bases, with 8 bases between them. The CDR3 is 15 residues long. CDR3 in amino acids: CASSLISYSNQPQHF. CDR3 nucleotides: TGTGCCAGCAGCTTGATTAGCTATAGCAATCAGCCCCAGCATTTT.

This clonotype was counted many times. This rearrangement joins TRBV6-5 to TRBJ1-2, with 10 bases identical to TRBD1. CDR3 length: 14 residues. V shed 2 bases and J 8 bases; nucleotides not matched to a gene: 5. CDR1 is MNHEY, CDR2 SVGAGI, per germline. CDR3 loop: CASSYGGTGEGYTF. CDR3 bases: TGTGCCAGCAGTTACGGGGGGACAGGGGAGGGCTACACCTTC.

This clonotype was counted ten times or more. The chain couples TRBV6-5 to TRBJ2-3; D uncertain. The germline CDR1 and CDR2 sequences are MNHEY and SVGAGI. V lost 6 bases to trimming and J lost 1 base, with 5 bases between them. This CDR3 comprises 12 residues. DNA of the CDR3: TGTGCCAGCAGGGTTGGCACAGATACGCAGTATTTT. Its protein is CASRVGTDTQYF.

This chain links TRBV6-1 with TRBJ2-1; D is possibly TRBD1 or TRBD2 (5 bases each). Trimming removed 8 bases from V and 0 bases from J, with 11 bases in between. The CDR3 is made up of 14 amino acids. The germline V gene encodes CDR1 MNHNS and CDR2 SASEGT. The CDR3 nucleotides are TGTGCCAGCCAAGATGGGGGCTCCTACAATGAGCAGTTCTTC. Translating it yields CASQDGGSYNEQFF.